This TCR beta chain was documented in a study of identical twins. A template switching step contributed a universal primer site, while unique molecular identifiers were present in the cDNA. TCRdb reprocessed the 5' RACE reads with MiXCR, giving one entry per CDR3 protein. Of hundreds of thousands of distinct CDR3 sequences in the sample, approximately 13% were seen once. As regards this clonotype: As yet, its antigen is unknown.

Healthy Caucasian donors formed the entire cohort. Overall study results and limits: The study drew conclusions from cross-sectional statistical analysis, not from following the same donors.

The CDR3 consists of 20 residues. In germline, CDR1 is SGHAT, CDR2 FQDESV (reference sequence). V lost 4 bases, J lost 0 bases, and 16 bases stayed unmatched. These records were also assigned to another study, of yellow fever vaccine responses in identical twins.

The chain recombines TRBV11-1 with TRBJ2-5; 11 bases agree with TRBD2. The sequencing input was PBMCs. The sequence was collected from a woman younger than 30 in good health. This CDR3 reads CASSYPRVSSGGRYQETQYF. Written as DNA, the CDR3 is TGTGCCAGCAGCTACCCTCGCGTGTCTAGCGGGGGGAGGTACCAAGAGACCCAGTACTTC.